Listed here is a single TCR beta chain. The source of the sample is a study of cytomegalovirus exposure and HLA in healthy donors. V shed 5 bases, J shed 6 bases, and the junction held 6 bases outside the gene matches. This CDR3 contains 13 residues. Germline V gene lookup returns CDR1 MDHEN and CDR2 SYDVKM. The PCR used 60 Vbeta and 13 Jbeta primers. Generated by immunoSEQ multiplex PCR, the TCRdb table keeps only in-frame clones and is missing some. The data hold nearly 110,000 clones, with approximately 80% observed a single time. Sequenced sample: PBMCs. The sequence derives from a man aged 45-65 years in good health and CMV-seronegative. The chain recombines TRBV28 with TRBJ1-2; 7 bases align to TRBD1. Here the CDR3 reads CASSPPGGHGYTF. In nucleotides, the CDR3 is TGTGCCAGCAGTCCTCCAGGGGGACATGGCTACACCTTC.